This entry lists 24 T cell receptor beta chains sequenced from one sample in a study of blood T cells in healthy people across ages. Using a J-beta primer mix together with a sample-barcoded 5' primer, a second PCR was run for roughly 7 to 11 cycles. TCRdb used MiXCR to reprocess the 5' RACE reads, holding one entry per CDR3 protein. This sample has 1.5 million to 2 million distinct CDR3 sequences, with roughly 28% found just once. The sample was blood. These TCRs come from a young woman in good health.

This clonotype has ten or more counts. The V call is TRBV29-1, the J call TRBJ2-1; D is tentatively TRBD1 or TRBD2 (5 bases each). The germline gives CDR1 SQVTM, CDR2 ANQGSEA. The germline V and J ends were trimmed by 4 bases and 9 bases, with 10 bases remaining between them. CDR3 length: 11 amino acids. CDR3 amino acids: CSVARGAEQFF. The CDR3 coding sequence is TGCAGCGTTGCTCGGGGCGCTGAGCAGTTCTTC.

This clonotype was recorded a few times. This chain connects TRBV29-1 to TRBJ2-5, with a tentative D call TRBD1 (5 bases). The V gene lost 0 bases and the J gene lost 7 bases, with 12 bases spanning the gap. The CDR3 length is 13 residues. Germline CDR1 is SQVTM and CDR2 is ANQGSEA. CDR3 sequence reads: CSVEDPGRGTQYF. The CDR3 DNA reads as TGCAGCGTTGAAGATCCAGGGCGCGGGACCCAGTACTTC.

The CDR3 loop reads CAISESGRASGSNEQFF. In DNA form, the CDR3 reads TGTGCCATCAGTGAGTCGGGACGGGCTAGCGGCTCTAATGAGCAGTTCTTC. This chain uses TRBV10-3 with TRBJ2-1, with 7 positions matching TRBD2. Germline V gives CDR1 ENHRY, CDR2 SYGVKD. The CDR3 is 17 residues long. Unmatched junction bases numbered 12, after V lost 0 bases and J lost 7 bases.

This clonotype was counted between two and nine times. The J gene is TRBJ2-5, the V gene TRBV5-1; tentatively, D is TRBD1 (6 bases). V lost 6 bases and J lost 1, with 28 bases in between. CDR1 is SGHRS and CDR2 is YFSETQ in the germline V gene. CDR3 size: 19 residues. CDR3 residues: CASTYTRGGDIRIQETQYF. DNA of the CDR3: TGCGCCAGCACCTATACTAGAGGGGGAGATATCCGCATCCAAGAGACCCAGTACTTC.

This clonotype was seen repeatedly, ten times or more. The rearrangement joins TRBV4-1 to TRBJ2-7; D remains unclear. The ends were cut back, 0 bases at V and 7 bases at J, with 19 bases in the middle. Germline V gene lookup returns CDR1 MGHRA and CDR2 YSYEKL. This CDR3 contains 16 residues. In nucleotides, the CDR3 is TGCGCCAGCAGCCAAGATCCCGGTTCTGCAATCTGGGAGCAGTACTTC. It specifies CASSQDPGSAIWEQYF.

The CDR3 reads CAGITSGGRLDEQFF. In nucleotides, the CDR3 is TGTGCCGGCATCACGAGCGGGGGTAGACTGGATGAGCAGTTCTTC. The V gene is TRBV12-3 or TRBV12-4, the J gene TRBJ2-1, with 8 nucleotides matching TRBD2. CDR3 length: 15 residues. V shed 11 bases, J shed 8 bases, and the junction held 17 bases outside the gene matches.

This chain links TRBV28 with TRBJ1-1, with D uncertain. CDR1 and CDR2 (germline): MDHEN, SYDVKM. V was shortened by 5 bases and J by 4 bases, with 11 bases between the two germline ends. The CDR3 consists of 13 residues. The CDR3 coding sequence is TGTGCCAGCAGTGGAACAGAGGGCACTGAAGCTTTCTTT. Translating gives CASSGTEGTEAFF.

Comment on this clonotype: This clone may be a read error of a much larger clone one base away. The CDR3 sequence is CASSEGTGPPKNIQYF. In DNA, the CDR3 is TGTGCCAGCAGTGAGGGGACAGGGCCGCCCAAAAACATTCAGTACTTC. V usage is TRBV6-1 and J usage is TRBJ2-4; 9 bases are shared with TRBD1. The V segment lost 3 bases and the J segment 2 bases; nucleotides outside the gene matches: 5. The CDR3 is made up of 16 amino acids. Germline CDR1 and CDR2: MNHNS and SASEGT.

This clonotype was seen a few times. The J gene is TRBJ2-3, the V gene TRBV28, with D tentatively TRBD2 (6 bases). Germline V gives CDR1 MDHEN, CDR2 SYDVKM. Trimming stripped 5 bases from V and 4 bases from J, with 22 bases between. There are 17 residues in the CDR3. CDR3 in amino acids: CASSDPGGEGLSDTQYF. For the CDR3, the DNA is TGTGCCAGCAGTGACCCAGGAGGGGAAGGACTCTCAGATACGCAGTATTTT.

The chain couples TRBV29-1 to TRBJ1-2; tentative D call: TRBD1 (6 bases). V gave up 5 bases and J gave up 3 bases, with 16 bases separating them. Germline CDR1 SQVTM, CDR2 ANQGSEA. The CDR3 is made up of 14 amino acids. CDR3 region: CSVLQNRVDYGYTF. The CDR3 nucleotides are TGCAGCGTTCTACAAAACAGGGTGGACTATGGCTACACCTTC.

V and J are TRBV7-2 and TRBJ2-4, with 10 bases that match TRBD2. The germline V gene has CDR1 SGHTA and CDR2 FQGNSA. The CDR3 is 15 residues long. V trimming: 5 bases; J trimming: 5 bases; junction bases outside the gene matches: 6. The chain's CDR3 is CASSHRAGGQNIQYF. CDR3 bases: TGTGCCAGCAGCCATAGAGCGGGGGGGCAAAACATTCAGTACTTC.

V gene TRBV7-3 combines with J gene TRBJ2-3; D may be TRBD2 (6 bases). The CDR3 consists of 15 residues. Germline V CDR1 and CDR2: SGHTA, FQGTGA. Trimming left V 4 bases short and J 6 bases short, with 17 bases between. This CDR3 reads CASSSKGLPRDTQYF. The CDR3 DNA sequence: TGTGCCAGCAGCTCCAAGGGACTCCCCAGGGATACGCAGTATTTT.

The chain employs TRBV15 and TRBJ2-4, with D maybe TRBD1 (6 bases). Trimming shortened V by 2 bases and J by 15 bases, and 20 bases separated the two germline ends. The length of the CDR3 is 14 residues. Germline V gene lookup returns CDR1 LNHNV and CDR2 YYDKDF (reference sequence). CDR3 residues: CATSRRTAGETRYF. The CDR3 DNA reads TGTGCCACCAGCAGAAGGACAGCCGGGGAGACCCGGTACTTC.

Note on this clonotype: A clone one base away is much larger, so this may be a read error. J is TRBJ1-1 and V is TRBV6-5; D is possibly TRBD1 (5 bases). V was shortened by 8 bases and J by 6 bases, with 13 bases between the two germline ends. This CDR3 is built from 12 residues. The germline V gene encodes CDR1 MNHEY and CDR2 SVGAGI. The CDR3 loop reads CASGCLGAEAFF. In nucleotides, the CDR3 is TGTGCCAGCGGTTGCCTGGGGGCTGAAGCTTTCTTT.

This clonotype was recorded at least ten times. The chain uses TRBV7-2 and TRBJ2-5; D not certain. Germline V gene lookup returns CDR1 SGHTA and CDR2 FQGNSA. Trimming removed 4 bases from V and 2 bases from J, with 14 bases in between. The length of the CDR3 is 15 residues. This chain's CDR3 is CASSSSLGQQETQYF. The CDR3 bases are TGTGCCAGCAGCTCTTCGTTGGGTCAGCAAGAGACCCAGTACTTC.

DNA of the CDR3: TGTGCCAGCAGCTTCCCACCGGGACAGGGGGCGCGGGGCACAGATACGCAGTATTTT. It is translated as CASSFPPGQGARGTDTQYF. V usage is TRBV7-9 and J usage is TRBJ2-3, with TRBD1 identical over 12 bases. CDR3 size: 19 residues. V was pared by 3 bases and J by 1 base, with 11 bases of the junction left unmatched. The germline CDR1 and CDR2 sequences are SEHNR and FQNEAQ (reference sequence).

This chain connects TRBV3-1 to TRBJ2-7; a possible D gene is TRBD1 (6 bases). Trimming stripped 5 bases from V and 3 bases from J, with 14 bases between. The CDR3 totals 14 residues. The germline V gene encodes CDR1 LGHDT and CDR2 YNNKEL (reference sequence). CDR3 sequence: CASSAGGHGYEQYF. The CDR3 DNA is TGTGCCAGCAGCGCTGGGGGACACGGCTACGAGCAGTACTTC.

This clonotype has a count of ten or more. CDR3 in amino acids: CASSLFAGNQETQYF. CDR3 DNA sequence: TGCGCCAGCAGCTTGTTTGCTGGCAACCAAGAGACCCAGTACTTC. V and J are TRBV5-1 and TRBJ2-5; D is unresolved. Germline loops: CDR1 SGHRS, CDR2 YFSETQ. The CDR3 is 15 amino acids. The germline V and J ends were trimmed by 1 base and 0 bases, with 10 bases remaining between them.

The chain couples TRBV14 to TRBJ2-1, with 9 positions matching TRBD2. CDR3 size: 18 residues. Unmatched junction bases numbered 15, after V lost 2 bases and J lost 7 bases. Germline V gives CDR1 SGHDN, CDR2 FVKESK. The chain's CDR3 is CASSQTASGENGWNEQFF. CDR3 in DNA: TGTGCCAGCAGCCAAACTGCTAGCGGGGAAAACGGTTGGAATGAGCAGTTCTTC.

This clonotype has a handful of counts. The chain couples TRBV2 to TRBJ2-3; 10 bases are a match to TRBD1. The V gene end was trimmed by 9 bases and the J gene end by 3 bases; junction bases not matched to a gene: 6. This CDR3 spans 14 amino acids. The germline gives CDR1 SNHLY, CDR2 FYNNEI. The CDR3 DNA follows: TGTGCCAGGGGACAGGGGAGGAAAACAGATACGCAGTATTTT. Encoded protein: CARGQGRKTDTQYF. Variable domain in full (rest from reference TRBV2 and TRBJ2-3): EPEVTQTPSHQVTQMGQEVILRCVPISNHLYFYWYRQILGQKVEFLVSFYNNEISEKSEIFDDQFSVERPDGSNFTLKIRSTKLEDSAMYFCARGQGRKTDTQYFGPGTRLTVL.

This clonotype has a handful of counts. The rearrangement links TRBV10-3 to TRBJ2-7, with 7 bases identical to TRBD2. CDR1 and CDR2 from the germline V gene are ENHRY and SYGVKD. The CDR3 totals 17 residues. Losses at the gene ends were 5 bases for V and 0 bases for J; bases not matched to a gene: 13. The DNA of the CDR3 is TGTGCCATCAGTTGGGGGGGATTTGATGGGAACTCCTACGAGCAGTACTTC. Its translation: CAISWGGFDGNSYEQYF.

The chain is built from TRBV20-1 and TRBJ2-7; tentative D call: TRBD1 (5 bases). Germline V gives CDR1 DFQATT, CDR2 SNEGSKA (reference sequence). This CDR3 spans 12 amino acids. V was trimmed by 6 bases and J by 1 base, leaving 10 bases between them. CDR3 sequence (DNA): TGCAGTGCACAGGCGGAGTCCTACGAGCAGTACTTC. It encodes CSAQAESYEQYF.

This clonotype was seen a handful of times. The rearrangement uses TRBV7-9 and TRBJ1-2, with D unresolved. CDR1 is SEHNR and CDR2 is FQNEAQ in the germline V gene (reference sequence). Trimming removed 6 bases from V and 4 bases from J, with 15 bases in between. CDR3 length equals 14 residues. The CDR3 is CASSPIAAIYGYTF. The CDR3 nucleotides read TGTGCCAGCAGTCCAATCGCAGCTATCTATGGCTACACCTTC.

This clonotype was detected many times. The chain has TRBV5-1 and TRBJ1-6; D is unclear. Germline V gene data show CDR1 as SGHRS and CDR2 as YFSETQ. V gave up 0 bases and J gave up 0 bases, with 10 bases separating them. The CDR3 runs 17 residues. The CDR3 reads CASSLETGSSYNSPLHF. CDR3 bases: TGCGCCAGCAGCTTGGAGACTGGGAGCTCCTATAATTCACCCCTCCACTTT.